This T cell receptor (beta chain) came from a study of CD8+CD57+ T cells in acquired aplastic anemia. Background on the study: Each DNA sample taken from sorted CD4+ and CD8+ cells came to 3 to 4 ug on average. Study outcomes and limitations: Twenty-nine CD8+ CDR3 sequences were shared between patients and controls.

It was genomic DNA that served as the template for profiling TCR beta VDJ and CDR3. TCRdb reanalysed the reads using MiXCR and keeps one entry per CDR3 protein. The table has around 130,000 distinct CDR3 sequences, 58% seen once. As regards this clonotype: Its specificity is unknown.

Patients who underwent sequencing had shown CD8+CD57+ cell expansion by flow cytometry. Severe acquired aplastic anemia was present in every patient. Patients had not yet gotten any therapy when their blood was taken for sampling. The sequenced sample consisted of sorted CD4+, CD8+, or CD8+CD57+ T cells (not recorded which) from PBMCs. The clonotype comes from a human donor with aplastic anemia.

Here the CDR3 DNA reads TGTGCCAGCAGTGAAAGGACAGGAGGTTCTGGGGCCAACGTCCTGACTTTC. Translating gives CASSERTGGSGANVLTF. The chain carries TRBV2 and TRBJ2-6; 7 nucleotides agree with TRBD1. This CDR3 comprises 17 residues. The V gene's germline CDR1 is SNHLY and CDR2 FYNNEI. The junction had 5 bases not matched to a gene; V was cut back by 2 bases and J by 1 base.